The present entry profiles one T cell receptor beta chain with its context. The antigen it recognizes is unknown. Base qualities are not recorded, but no much larger clone differs from it by a single base. Relative to germline, V is missing 4 bases and J is missing 4 bases, with 12 bases of the junction outside any gene match. Taken from the germline V gene, the CDR1 and CDR2 loops are SGDLS and YYNGEE. From the cysteine through the phenylalanine, the CDR3 covers 17 amino acids. The CDR3 DNA has 51 bases and is translated from base 1. The data stem from a study of cytomegalovirus exposure and HLA in healthy donors (dated by TCRdb to the late 2010s). About the study as a whole: A later analysis indicated that the 120 validation repertoires were generated on the platform also employed for the 600 to 750 repertoires of the first cohort. The study aimed to test whether signatures of past pathogen exposure could be identified by cataloging public T cell receptors. A separate validation cohort of approximately 120 different subjects was used in addition to the roughly 700-subject first cohort. High-throughput TCR immunosequencing, statistical association of individual TCRs with disease status, and machine learning were combined to predict cytomegalovirus infection status.

The donors were included in the validation cohort of around 120 subjects, a group kept apart from the roughly 700-subject first cohort. Library preparation was by the immunoSEQ multiplex PCR assay. Turning to the authors' computational methods: A statistical classification framework was built to diagnose cytomegalovirus status from the catalog of TCR beta chain sequences. Imported from immuneACCESS, the table was reduced by TCRdb to in-frame sequences with V and J called. These copies leave out some clones; in studies compared against another copy, an unresolved V gene accounts for under half, and the cause of the remainder is not known. V, J and clone size are taken as reported in that table, and D and trimming were inferred from the DNA itself. This sample is represented by about 130,000 clones; around four fifths of them were singletons. Roughly 30% of the sample lies in the top ten. The research as a whole found: Across donors, most TCR sequences were observed very rarely, whereas some public TCRs were present in many individuals. A later analysis lacked HLA typing for the validation cohort, so it scored co-occurrence in that cohort across all 110 or so repertoires. In both the original and validation cohorts, the classifier was reported to diagnose cytomegalovirus status with high specificity and sensitivity. The study listed approximately 150 TCR beta chains as associated with cytomegalovirus. In vitro tests confirmed that a few of the cytomegalovirus-associated TCR beta chains recognize cytomegalovirus antigens. A later analysis found that TCRs clustered in the first cohort also tended to co-occur in the 120 validation repertoires, with about 94% of cluster scores above 0. It was suggested by the authors that the approach could potentially be generalized to other disease states and immunological phenotypes.

Source material: PBMCs. The sequence joins TRBV9 to TRBJ2-1; a stretch of 9 junction bases matches TRBD1. The receptor was derived from a man aged 25 to 40 in good health and CMV-seropositive. The sequenced DNA: TGTGCCAGCAGCTTTCCCCCGAGGACAGGGGATTACAATGAGCAGTTCTTC. This encodes CASSFPPRTGDYNEQFF.